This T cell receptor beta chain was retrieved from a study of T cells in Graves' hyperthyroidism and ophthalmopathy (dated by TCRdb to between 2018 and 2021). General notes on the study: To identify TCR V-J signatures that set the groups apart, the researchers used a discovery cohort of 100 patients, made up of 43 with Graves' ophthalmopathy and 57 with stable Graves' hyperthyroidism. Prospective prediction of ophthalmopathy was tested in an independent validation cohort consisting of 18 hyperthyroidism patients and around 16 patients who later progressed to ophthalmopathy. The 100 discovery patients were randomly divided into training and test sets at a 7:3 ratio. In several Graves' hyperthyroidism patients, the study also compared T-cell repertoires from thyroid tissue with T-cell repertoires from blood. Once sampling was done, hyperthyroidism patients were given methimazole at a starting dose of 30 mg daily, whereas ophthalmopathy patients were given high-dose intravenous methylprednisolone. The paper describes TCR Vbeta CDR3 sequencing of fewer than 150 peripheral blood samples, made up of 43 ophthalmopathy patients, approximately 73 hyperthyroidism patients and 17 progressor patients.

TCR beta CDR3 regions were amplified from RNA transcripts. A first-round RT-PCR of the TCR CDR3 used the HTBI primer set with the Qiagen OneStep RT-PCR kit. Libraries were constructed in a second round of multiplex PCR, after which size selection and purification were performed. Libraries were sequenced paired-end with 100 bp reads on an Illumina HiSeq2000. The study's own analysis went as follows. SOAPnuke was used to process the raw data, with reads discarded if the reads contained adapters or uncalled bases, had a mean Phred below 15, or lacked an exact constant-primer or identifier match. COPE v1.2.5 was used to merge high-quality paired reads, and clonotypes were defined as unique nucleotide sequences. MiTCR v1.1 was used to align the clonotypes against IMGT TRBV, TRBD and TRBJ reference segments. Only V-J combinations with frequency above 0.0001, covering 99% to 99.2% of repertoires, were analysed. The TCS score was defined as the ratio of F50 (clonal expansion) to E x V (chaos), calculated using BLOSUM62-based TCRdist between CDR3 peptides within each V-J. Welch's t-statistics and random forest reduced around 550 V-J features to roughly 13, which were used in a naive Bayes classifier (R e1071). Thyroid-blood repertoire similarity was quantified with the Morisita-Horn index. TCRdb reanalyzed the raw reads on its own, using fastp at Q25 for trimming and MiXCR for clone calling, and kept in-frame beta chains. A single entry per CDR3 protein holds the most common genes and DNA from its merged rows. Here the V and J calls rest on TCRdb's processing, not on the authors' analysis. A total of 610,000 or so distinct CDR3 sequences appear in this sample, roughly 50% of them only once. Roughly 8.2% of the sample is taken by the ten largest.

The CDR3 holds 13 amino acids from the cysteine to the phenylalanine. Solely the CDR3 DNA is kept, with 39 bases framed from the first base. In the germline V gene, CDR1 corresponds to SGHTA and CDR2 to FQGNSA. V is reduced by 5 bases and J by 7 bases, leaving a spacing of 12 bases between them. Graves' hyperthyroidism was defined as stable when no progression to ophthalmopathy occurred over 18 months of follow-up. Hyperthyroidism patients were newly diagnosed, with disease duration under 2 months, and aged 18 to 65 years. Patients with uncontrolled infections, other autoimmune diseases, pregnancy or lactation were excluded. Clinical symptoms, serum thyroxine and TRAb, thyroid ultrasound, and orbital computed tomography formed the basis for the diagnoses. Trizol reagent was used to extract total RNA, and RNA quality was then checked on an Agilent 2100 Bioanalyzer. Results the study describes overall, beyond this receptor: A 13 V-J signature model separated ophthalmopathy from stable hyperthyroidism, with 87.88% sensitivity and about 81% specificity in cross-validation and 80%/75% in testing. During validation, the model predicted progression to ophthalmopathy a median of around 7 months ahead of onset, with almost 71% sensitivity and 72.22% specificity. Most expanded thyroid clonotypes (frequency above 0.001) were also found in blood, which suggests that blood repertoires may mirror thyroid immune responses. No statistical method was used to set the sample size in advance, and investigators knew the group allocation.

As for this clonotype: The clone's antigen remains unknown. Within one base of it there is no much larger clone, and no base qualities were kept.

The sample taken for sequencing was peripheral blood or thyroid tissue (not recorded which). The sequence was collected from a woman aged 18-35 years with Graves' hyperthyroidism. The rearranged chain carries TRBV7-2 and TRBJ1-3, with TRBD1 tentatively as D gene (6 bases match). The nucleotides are TGTGCCAGCAGCGTCGACAGGTTCAACACCATATATTTT. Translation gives CASSVDRFNTIYF.